The TCR beta chain under discussion was sequenced for a study of blood T cell repertoires in COVID-19 (dated by TCRdb to 2018 to 2020). A note on the overall study: Samples from collaborators originated in the United States, Italy and Spain and spanned both the acute and convalescent phases of COVID-19. The material from the prospective study consisted of cDNA or gDNA derived from T cells, B-cell-depleted T cells, or PBMCs. Deeply sampled blood TCRbeta repertoires from subjects exposed to, actively infected with, or recovered from COVID-19 were included in the dataset. A freely available public database, intended as a resource for researchers studying the immune response to SARS-CoV-2, is where the repertoires were released. The samples were drawn from the first 160 participants of the ongoing ImmuneRACE study and from over 950 subjects provided by 6 global collaborators. Sample metadata almost always included a de-identified subject ID, COVID-19 status, age in years and sex. Where available, HLA class I and class II types were obtained from metadata supplied by the sample provider rather than from assay-based typing.

Comments on this clone: The antigen it recognizes is unknown. Base quality data are lacking; no much larger clone is found one base away.

Participants in the prospective study were enrolled through a virtual design, were aged about 18 to 90 years, and lived in roughly 25 United States geographic areas. To assign participants to cohorts, the prospective study relied on clinical history that participants themselves reported in a screening survey and a study questionnaire. Exposed participants were defined as having been in contact with someone with a PCR-confirmed or clinician-diagnosed COVID-19 case within 2 weeks of study entry. Mobile phlebotomists in the prospective study collected whole blood, serum and a nasopharyngeal or oropharyngeal swab from every participant. Prospective study participants could optionally give additional blood draws and questionnaires over an approximately two-month period. Before DNA extraction, blood samples from the prospective study were shipped at room temperature or frozen. The immunoSEQ Assay, a bias-controlled multiplex PCR, was used to amplify TCRbeta CDR3 regions from genomic DNA. Per the source publication's procedure: The number of nucleated cells in each sample was estimated from the amplification of reference gene primers within the assay. To quantify the absolute abundance of each unique TCRbeta CDR3 rearrangement, sequence reads were collapsed and filtered. For each sample, productive Simpson clonality was calculated by taking the square root of Simpson's diversity index across productive rearrangements. TCRdb carries this immuneACCESS record with in-frame sequences only. Its versions omit some clonotypes, under half of them owing to an unresolved V gene in the studies checked, with the rest unexplained. V and J calls and clone size are as listed in that table; D and trimming were resolved from the DNA. In all, the sample holds roughly 430,000 clones, and more than 70% of those were seen once. The leading ten clones occupy roughly 1.4% of the sample.

Measured from the cysteine to the phenylalanine, the CDR3 is 12 residues long. The entry retains the CDR3 DNA only, 36 bases that are in frame from base 1. Sequences KGHSH (CDR1) and LQKENI (CDR2) are obtained from the germline V gene. Trimming removed 3 bases from V and 6 bases from J, leaving 7 bases between the germline ends. Study-wide findings and limitations: The amount of clinical and demographic metadata varied by source and participant and was provided uncurated.

The chain uses TRBV18 and TRBJ2-3; no D gene can be assigned with confidence. Sequences were obtained from PBMCs or T cells enriched from blood (not recorded which). The clonotype comes from a woman in her late teens or twenties who had been exposed to COVID-19. The DNA sequence reads TGTGCCAGCTCACCTGGCGGCGATACGCAGTATTTT. Translated, it gives CASSPGGDTQYF.